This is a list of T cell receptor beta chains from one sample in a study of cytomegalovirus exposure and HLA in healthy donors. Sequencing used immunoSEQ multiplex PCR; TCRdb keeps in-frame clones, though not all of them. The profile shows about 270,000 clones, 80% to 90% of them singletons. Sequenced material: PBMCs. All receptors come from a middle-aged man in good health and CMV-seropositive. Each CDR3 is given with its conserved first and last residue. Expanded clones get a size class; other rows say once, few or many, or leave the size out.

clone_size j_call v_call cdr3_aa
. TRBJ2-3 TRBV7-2 CASSLGLGTDTQYF
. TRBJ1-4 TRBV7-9 CASSPPGAREEKLFF
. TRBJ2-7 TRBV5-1 CASSETGTGVYEQYF
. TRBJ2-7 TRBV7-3 CASSIGQGAYEQYF
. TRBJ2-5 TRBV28 CASSRGTAFQETQYF
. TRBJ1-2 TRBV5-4 CASSLGDRALNYGYTF
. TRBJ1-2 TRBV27 CASSPDRGYGYTF
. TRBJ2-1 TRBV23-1 CASSQSRKARAGPEGYNEQFF
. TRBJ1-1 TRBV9 CASSVGAHTEAFF
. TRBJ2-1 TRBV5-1 CASSLAGISYNEQFF
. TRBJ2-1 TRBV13 CASRFDLSGKTNEQFF
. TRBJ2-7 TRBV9 CASSEQGTSYEQYF
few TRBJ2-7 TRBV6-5 CASSRTASEQYF
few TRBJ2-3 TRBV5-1 CASSFVSGSGTDTQYF
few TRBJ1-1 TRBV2 CASSELFLLTEAFF
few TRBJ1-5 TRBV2 CASSAGVNQPQHF
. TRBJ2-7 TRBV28 CASSSLGLAGEYEQYF
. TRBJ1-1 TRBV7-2 CASSFSGDTEAFF
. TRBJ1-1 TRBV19 CASIRGENTEAFF
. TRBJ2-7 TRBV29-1 CSVGDRVREGEQYF
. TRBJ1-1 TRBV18 CASWEDNTEAFF
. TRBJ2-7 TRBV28 CASSLSGGEQYF
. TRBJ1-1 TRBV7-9 CSSLFPGIGTEAFF
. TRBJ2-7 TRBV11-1 CASGLAGAYEQYF
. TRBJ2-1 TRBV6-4 CASSDSVGLEYNEQFF
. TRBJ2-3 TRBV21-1 CASSKRGAGRRTDTQYF
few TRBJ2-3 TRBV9 CASSVGAGTSGIRDTQYF
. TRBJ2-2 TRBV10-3 CAIRPGLAGAGELFF
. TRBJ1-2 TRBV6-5 CASSTQGSNYGYTF
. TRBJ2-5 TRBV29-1 CSEIRTEETQYF
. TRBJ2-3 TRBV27 CASSAFSGTSGSRTDTQYF
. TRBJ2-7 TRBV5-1 CASSLGQGTPGEQYF
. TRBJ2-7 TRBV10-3 CAISDPGEVSYEQYF
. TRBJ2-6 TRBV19 CASRYRGSSGANVLTF
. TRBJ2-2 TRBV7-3 CASSFAAVEGTGELFF
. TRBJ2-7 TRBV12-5 CARNSGTGGYEQYF
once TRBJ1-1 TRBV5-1 CASSPLLTGTNTEAFF
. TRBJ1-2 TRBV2 CASNPQGDNYGYTF
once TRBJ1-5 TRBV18 CASSDGGGNQPQHF
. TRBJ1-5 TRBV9 CASSVAGGPYSNQPQHF
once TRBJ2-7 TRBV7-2 CASSLASQGAAYEQYF
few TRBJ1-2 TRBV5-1 CASSLTGMDGYTF
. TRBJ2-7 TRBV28 CASSFQTPSYEQYF
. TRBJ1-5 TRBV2 CASTRRGQGAGNQPQHF
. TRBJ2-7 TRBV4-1 CASSESGTGAYEQYF
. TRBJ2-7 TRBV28 CASSPQGAGSSYEQYF
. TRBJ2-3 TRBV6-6 CASSYSRSGPDTQYF
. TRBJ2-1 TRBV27 CASSPGQGSYNEQFF
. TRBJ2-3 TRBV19 CASRAIAVDGSTQYF
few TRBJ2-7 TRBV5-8 CASSLGVLYEQYF
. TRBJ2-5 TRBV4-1 CASSQTSTETQYF
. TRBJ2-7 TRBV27 CASSLSEAMSYEQYF
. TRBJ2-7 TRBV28 CASSLWSSGSYEQYF
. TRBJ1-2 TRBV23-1 CASSQSRGAYGYTF
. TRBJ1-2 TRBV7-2 CASGPLGTGAGYTF
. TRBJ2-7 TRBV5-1 CASSLESDFSYEQYF
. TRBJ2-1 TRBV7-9 CASSSSGSREEQFF
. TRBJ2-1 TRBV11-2 CASSLTAGVDYEQFF
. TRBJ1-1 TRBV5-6 CASSLDVGQIHTEAFF